This note documents a single TCR beta chain sequence. At one end the junction does not follow the germline gene, possibly because of a read error. This sample is drawn from a study of blood T cell repertoires in COVID-19. Study-wide context: T cells, B-cell-depleted T cells, or PBMCs provided the cDNA or gDNA that served as material.

Authors' analysis steps: Scientists estimated how many nucleated cells there were by amplifying reference gene primers. TCRdb's table, derived via immunoSEQ multiplex PCR, lists solely in-frame clones and lacks some. V and J calls and clone size follow that table, whereas D and trimming were derived from the DNA. The profile covers about 82,000 clones, with roughly 78% appearing a single time and more than 35% taken by the ten largest. From germline, CDR1 is SGHNT and CDR2 YENEEA. The CDR3 is made up of 15 amino acids. This sequence was found in a man in his 60s with COVID-19, enrolled during active disease. The chain couples TRBV11-3 to TRBJ2-4; D is possibly TRBD2 (6 bases). Source material: peripheral blood. CDR3 DNA sequence: TGTGCCAGCAGCTTACCTGCTAGCGCCAGAAACATTCAGTACTTC. Amino acids: CASSLPASARNIQYF.